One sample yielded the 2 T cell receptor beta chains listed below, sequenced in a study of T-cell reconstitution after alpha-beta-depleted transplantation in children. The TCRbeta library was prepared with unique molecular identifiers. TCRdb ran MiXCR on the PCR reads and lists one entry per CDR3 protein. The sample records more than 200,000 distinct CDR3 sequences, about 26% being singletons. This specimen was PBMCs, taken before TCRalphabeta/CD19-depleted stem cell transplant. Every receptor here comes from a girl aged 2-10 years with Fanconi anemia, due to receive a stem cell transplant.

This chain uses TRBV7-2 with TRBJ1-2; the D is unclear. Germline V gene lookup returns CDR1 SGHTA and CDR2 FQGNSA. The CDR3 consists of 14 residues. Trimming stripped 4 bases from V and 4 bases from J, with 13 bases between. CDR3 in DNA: TGTGCCAGCAGCTCAAGGTTGGGGTCCTATGGCTACACCTTC. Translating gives CASSSRLGSYGYTF. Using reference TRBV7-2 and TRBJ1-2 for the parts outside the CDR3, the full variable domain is GAGVSQSPSNKVTEKGKDVELRCDPISGHTALYWYRQSLGQGLEFLIYFQGNSAPDKSGLPSDRFSAERTGGSVSTLTIQRTQQEDSAVYLCASSSRLGSYGYTFGSGTRLTVV.

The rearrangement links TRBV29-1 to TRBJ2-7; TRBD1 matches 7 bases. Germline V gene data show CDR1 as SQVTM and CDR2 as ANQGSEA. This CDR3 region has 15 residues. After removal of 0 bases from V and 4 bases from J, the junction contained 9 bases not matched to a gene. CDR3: CSVEDVRTGSYEQYF. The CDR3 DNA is TGCAGCGTTGAAGATGTCAGGACAGGCTCTTACGAGCAGTACTTC.